This is a list of T cell receptor beta chains from one sample in a study of T-cell memory formation after mild COVID-19. Via MiXCR, TCRdb re-called the 5' RACE reads, giving one row per CDR3 protein. The sample records about 150,000 distinct CDR3 sequences, around 30% being singletons. The specimen was PBMCs or a T cell subset sorted from them (not recorded which). Every receptor here comes from an adult woman who had mild COVID-19 (a few samples of this study predate the infection). Cell type and time point are not known. Each CDR3 is given with its conserved first and last residue. D genes are given only for firm matches. The size entry is marked missing in some rows and otherwise reads once, few, many or a size class.

d_call,clone_size,j_call,v_call,cdr3_aa,cdr3_nt
NA,few,TRBJ1-2,TRBV12-3/TRBV12-4,CASSFQYGYTF,TGTGCCAGCAGTTTCCAGTATGGCTACACCTTC
NA,few,TRBJ2-3,TRBV24-1,CATSDFGRGYTDTQYF,TGTGCCACCAGTGATTTCGGGCGGGGCTACACAGATACGCAGTATTTT
NA,few,TRBJ2-4,TRBV20-1,CSALPLSNRGQNIQYF,TGCAGTGCCCTTCCGCTCTCCAACCGAGGACAAAACATTCAGTACTTC
TRBD2,NA,TRBJ2-7,TRBV5-1,CASSLGLAGPYEQYF,TGCGCCAGCAGCTTGGGACTAGCGGGGCCCTACGAGCAGTACTTC
TRBD1,few,TRBJ1-2,TRBV3-1,CASSQGTVYGYTF,TGTGCCAGCAGCCAGGGGACAGTCTATGGCTACACCTTC
TRBD2,NA,TRBJ2-2,TRBV7-2,CASSLATSGGRGVSGELFF,TGTGCCAGCAGCTTAGCGACTAGCGGGGGGCGCGGGGTGAGCGGGGAGCTGTTTTTT
NA,NA,TRBJ1-1,TRBV7-9,CASSRGRPEAFF,TGTGCCAGCAGCCGGGGACGGCCTGAAGCTTTCTTT
TRBD2,NA,TRBJ2-7,TRBV12-3/TRBV12-4,CATASRSGGGMEQYF,TGTGCCACCGCTTCTAGAAGCGGGGGAGGTATGGAGCAGTACTTC
NA,few,TRBJ2-1,TRBV30,CAWSVMRKGLPNSYNEQFF,TGTGCCTGGAGTGTTATGCGGAAGGGGCTCCCTAACTCCTACAATGAGCAGTTCTTC
NA,few,TRBJ2-1,TRBV15,CATSSMVGGNEQFF,TGTGCCACCAGCAGCATGGTAGGAGGGAATGAGCAGTTCTTC
NA,few,TRBJ1-1,TRBV12-3/TRBV12-4,CASSLETPKENTEAFF,TGTGCCAGCAGTTTAGAGACACCTAAAGAGAACACTGAAGCTTTCTTT
NA,NA,TRBJ2-1,TRBV6-5,CASSYSGLDNEQFF,TGTGCCAGCAGTTATTCCGGGTTAGACAATGAGCAGTTCTTC
TRBD1,NA,TRBJ1-5,TRBV27,CASASLEYRGKGNQPQHF,TGTGCCAGCGCCAGCCTCGAATACAGGGGAAAGGGCAATCAGCCCCAGCATTTT
NA,NA,TRBJ1-2,TRBV12-3/TRBV12-4,CASSLHPRYGYTF,TGTGCCAGCAGTTTACATCCACGCTATGGCTACACCTTC
TRBD1,NA,TRBJ2-7,TRBV6-2/TRBV6-3,CASSPTRGLSDEQYF,TGTGCCAGCAGTCCCACCAGGGGGCTCTCCGACGAGCAGTACTTC
NA,NA,TRBJ2-7,TRBV10-3,CAIRRTEPYEQYF,TGTGCCATCAGGAGGACAGAGCCCTACGAGCAGTACTTC
NA,NA,TRBJ2-6,TRBV5-1,CASTEPGGANVLTF,TGCGCCAGCACCGAACCGGGAGGGGCCAACGTCCTGACTTTC
TRBD2,few,TRBJ2-7,TRBV4-1,CASSQGLAGSYEQYF,TGCGCCAGCAGCCAAGGGCTAGCGGGGTCCTACGAGCAGTACTTC
NA,NA,TRBJ1-3,TRBV20-1,CSARSSGSGNTIYF,TGCAGTGCTAGAAGTTCAGGGTCTGGAAACACCATATATTTT
TRBD1,many,TRBJ2-7,TRBV24-1,CATSDQDRAHEQYF,TGTGCCACCAGTGACCAGGACAGGGCCCACGAGCAGTACTTC
TRBD2,NA,TRBJ2-5,TRBV9,CASRSSGGETQYF,TGTGCCAGCAGATCTAGCGGGGGAGAGACCCAGTACTTC
NA,NA,TRBJ1-2,TRBV7-9,CASSLTGSRMNYGYTF,TGTGCCAGCAGCTTAACGGGGTCCCGAATGAACTATGGCTACACCTTC
NA,NA,TRBJ2-5,TRBV7-9,CASSLAVGGLQETQYF,TGTGCCAGCAGCTTAGCGGTGGGGGGACTCCAAGAGACCCAGTACTTC
TRBD2,NA,TRBJ2-1,TRBV5-4,CASSIGLDPYNEQFF,TGTGCCAGCAGCATAGGACTAGACCCCTACAATGAGCAGTTCTTC
NA,few,TRBJ2-2,TRBV20-1,CSATNGGPGVGELFF,TGCAGTGCTACTAACGGGGGGCCTGGTGTCGGGGAGCTGTTTTTT
NA,NA,TRBJ2-3,TRBV20-1,CSASSGSDTQYF,TGCAGTGCTTCATCAGGGTCCGATACGCAGTATTTT